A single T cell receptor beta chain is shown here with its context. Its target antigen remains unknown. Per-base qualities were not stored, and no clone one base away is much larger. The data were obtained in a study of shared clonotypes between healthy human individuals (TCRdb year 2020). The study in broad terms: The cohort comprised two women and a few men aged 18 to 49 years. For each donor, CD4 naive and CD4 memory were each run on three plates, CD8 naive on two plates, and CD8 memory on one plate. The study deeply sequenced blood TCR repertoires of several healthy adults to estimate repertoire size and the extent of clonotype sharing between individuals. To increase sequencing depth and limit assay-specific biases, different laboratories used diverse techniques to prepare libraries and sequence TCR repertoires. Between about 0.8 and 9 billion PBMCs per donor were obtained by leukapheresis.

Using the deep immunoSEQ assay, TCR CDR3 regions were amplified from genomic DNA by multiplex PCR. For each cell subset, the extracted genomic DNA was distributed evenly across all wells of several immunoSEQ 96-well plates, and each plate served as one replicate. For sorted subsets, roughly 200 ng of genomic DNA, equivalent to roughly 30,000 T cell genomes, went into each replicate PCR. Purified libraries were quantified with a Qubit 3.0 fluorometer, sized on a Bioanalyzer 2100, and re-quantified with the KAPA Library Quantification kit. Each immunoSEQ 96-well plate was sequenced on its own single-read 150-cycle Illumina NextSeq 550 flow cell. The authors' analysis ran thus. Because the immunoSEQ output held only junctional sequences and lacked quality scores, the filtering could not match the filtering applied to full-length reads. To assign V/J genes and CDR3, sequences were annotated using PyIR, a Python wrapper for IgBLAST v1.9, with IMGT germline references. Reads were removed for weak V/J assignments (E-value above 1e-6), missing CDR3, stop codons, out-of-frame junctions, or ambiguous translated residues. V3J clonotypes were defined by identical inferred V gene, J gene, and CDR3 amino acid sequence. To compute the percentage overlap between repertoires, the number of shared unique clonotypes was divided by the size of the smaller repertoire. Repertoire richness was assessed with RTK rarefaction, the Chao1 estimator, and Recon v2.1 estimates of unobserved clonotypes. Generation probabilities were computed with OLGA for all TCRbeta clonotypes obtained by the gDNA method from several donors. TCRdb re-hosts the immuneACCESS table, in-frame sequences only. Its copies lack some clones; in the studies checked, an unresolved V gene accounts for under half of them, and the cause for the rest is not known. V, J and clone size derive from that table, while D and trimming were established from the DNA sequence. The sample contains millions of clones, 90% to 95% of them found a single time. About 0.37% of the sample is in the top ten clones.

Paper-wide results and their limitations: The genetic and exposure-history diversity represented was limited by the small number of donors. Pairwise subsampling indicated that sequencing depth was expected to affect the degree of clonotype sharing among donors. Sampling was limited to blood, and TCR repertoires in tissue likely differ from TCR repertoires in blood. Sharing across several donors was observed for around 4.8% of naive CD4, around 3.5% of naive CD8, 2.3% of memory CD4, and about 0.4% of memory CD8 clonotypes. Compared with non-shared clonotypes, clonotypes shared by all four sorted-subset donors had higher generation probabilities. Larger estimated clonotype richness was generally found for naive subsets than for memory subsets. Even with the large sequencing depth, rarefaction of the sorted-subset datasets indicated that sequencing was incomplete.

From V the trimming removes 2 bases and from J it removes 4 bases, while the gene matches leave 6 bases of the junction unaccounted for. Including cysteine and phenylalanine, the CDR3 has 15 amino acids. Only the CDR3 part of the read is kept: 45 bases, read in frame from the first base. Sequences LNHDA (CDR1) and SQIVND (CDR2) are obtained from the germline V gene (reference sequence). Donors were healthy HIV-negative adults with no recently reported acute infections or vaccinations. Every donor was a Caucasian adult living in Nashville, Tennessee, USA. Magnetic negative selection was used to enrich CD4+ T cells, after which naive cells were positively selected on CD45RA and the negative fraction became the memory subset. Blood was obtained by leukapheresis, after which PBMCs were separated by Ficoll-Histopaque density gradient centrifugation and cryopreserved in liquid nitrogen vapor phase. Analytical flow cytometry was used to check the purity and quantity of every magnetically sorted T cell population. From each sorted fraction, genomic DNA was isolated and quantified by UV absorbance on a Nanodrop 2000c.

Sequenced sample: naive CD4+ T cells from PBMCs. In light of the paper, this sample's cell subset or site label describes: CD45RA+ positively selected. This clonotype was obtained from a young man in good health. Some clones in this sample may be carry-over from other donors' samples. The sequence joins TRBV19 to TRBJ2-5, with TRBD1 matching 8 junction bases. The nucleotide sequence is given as TGTGCCAGTAGTATACCGGGCAGGGGGCTAGAGACCCAGTACTTC. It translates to CASSIPGRGLETQYF.